This record covers a single T cell receptor (beta chain). Its specificity is not known. Specified time point: patch test 1, 2 weeks after DPC sensitization. Treatment noted: therapeutic diphenylcyclopropenone sensitization with weekly scalp DPC. Every donor had alopecia and was 18 to 70 years old; all were suitable for DPC. The study used a library that attached unique molecular identifiers to individual cDNA molecules. TCRdb independently ran MiXCR on the RACE reads; one entry per CDR3 protein. Of roughly 360,000 distinct CDR3 sequences listed, around 5% are singletons. The data originate from a study of human T cells and chemical hapten exposure. Overall study findings and caveats: Alopecia was present in the donors, so their immune response may differ from healthy people's.

The V and J ends lost 6 bases and 3 bases respectively, with 18 bases between them. The CDR3 covers 16 residues. Germline V CDR1 and CDR2: MNHNS, SASEGT. J is TRBJ1-5 and V is TRBV6-1; perhaps TRBD1 as D (6 bases). The sample was whole blood, taken in connection with sensitization to the hapten diphenylcyclopropenone (DPC). This receptor was identified in a woman aged 45 to 65 with alopecia areata. Some clones in this sample may be carry-over from other donors' samples. CDR3 loop: CASRDRHFEYNQPQHF. CDR3 sequence (DNA): TGTGCCAGCAGAGACAGGCACTTCGAGTACAATCAGCCCCAGCATTTT.